This note documents a single TCR beta chain sequence. Using immunoSEQ multiplex PCR, the repertoire was profiled, and TCRdb retains in-frame clones only, with some absent. Of roughly 500,000 clones detected, about nine tenths appear once; the ten largest clones hold around 7.9%. The sample originates from a study of blood T cell repertoires in COVID-19. About the research overall: COVID-19 samples from acute and convalescent phases originated in the United States, Italy and Spain.

Germline CDR1 SGDLS, CDR2 YYNGEE. V lost 4 bases to trimming and J lost 0 bases; unmatched junction nucleotides: 5. The length of the CDR3 is 15 residues. This TCR came from an older woman who had recovered from COVID-19. The sample comprised PBMCs or T cells enriched from blood (not recorded which). The chain couples TRBV9 to TRBJ2-5, with 8 bases that match TRBD2. The CDR3 protein is CASSQSGGYQETQYF. The CDR3 DNA is TGTGCCAGCAGCCAAAGCGGGGGTTACCAAGAGACCCAGTACTTC.